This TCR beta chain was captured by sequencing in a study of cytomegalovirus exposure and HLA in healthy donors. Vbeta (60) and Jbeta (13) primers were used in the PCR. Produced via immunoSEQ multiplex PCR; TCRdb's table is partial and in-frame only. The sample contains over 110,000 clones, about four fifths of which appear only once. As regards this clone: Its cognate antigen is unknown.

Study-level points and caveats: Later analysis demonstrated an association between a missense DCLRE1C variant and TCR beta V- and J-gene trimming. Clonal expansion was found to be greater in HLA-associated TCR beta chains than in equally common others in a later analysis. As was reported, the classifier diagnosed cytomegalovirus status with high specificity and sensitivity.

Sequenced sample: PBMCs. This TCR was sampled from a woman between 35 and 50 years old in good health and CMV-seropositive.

The CDR3 DNA is TGTGCCAGCTCACCGGACAGGGTTAGCTCCTACGAGCAGTACTTC. Translated, it gives CASSPDRVSSYEQYF. The chain links TRBV18 to TRBJ2-7; 8 nucleotides align to TRBD1. Germline values: CDR1 KGHSH, CDR2 LQKENI. Losses at the gene ends were 3 bases for V and 0 bases for J; bases not matched to a gene: 4. The CDR3 is 15 residues long.